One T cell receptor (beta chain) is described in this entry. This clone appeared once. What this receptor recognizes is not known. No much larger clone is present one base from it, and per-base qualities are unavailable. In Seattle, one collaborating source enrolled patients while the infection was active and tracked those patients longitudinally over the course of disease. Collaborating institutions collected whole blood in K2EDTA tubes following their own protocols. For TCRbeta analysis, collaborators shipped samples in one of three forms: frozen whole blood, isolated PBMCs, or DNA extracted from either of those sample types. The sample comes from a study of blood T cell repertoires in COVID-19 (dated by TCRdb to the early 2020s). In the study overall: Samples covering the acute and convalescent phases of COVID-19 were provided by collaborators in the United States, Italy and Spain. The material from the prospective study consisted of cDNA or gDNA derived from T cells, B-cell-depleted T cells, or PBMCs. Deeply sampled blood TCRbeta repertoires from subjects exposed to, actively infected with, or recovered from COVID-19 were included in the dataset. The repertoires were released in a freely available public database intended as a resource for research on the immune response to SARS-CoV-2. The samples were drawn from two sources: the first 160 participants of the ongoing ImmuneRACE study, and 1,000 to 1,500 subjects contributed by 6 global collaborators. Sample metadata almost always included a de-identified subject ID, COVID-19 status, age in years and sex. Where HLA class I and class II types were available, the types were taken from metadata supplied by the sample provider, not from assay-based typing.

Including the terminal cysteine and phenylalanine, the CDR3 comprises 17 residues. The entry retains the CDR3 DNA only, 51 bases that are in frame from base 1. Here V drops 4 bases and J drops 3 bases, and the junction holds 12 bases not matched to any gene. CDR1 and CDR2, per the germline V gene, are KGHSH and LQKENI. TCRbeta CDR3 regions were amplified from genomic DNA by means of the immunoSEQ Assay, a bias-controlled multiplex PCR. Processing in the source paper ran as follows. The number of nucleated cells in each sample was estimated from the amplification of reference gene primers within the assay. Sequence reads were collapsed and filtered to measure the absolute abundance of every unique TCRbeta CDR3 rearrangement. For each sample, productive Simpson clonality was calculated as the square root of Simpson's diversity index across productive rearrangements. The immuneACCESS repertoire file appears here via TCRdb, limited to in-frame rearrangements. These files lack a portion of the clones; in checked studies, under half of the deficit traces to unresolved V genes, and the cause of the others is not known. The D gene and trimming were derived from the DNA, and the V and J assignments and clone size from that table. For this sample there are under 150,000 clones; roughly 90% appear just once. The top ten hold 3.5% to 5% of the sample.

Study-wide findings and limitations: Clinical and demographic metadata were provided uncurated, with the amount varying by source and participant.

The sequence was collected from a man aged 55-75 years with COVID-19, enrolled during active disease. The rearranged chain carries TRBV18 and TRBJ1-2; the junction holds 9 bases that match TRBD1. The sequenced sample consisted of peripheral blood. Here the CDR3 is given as CASSRAGTGTVDYGYTF. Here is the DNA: TGTGCCAGCTCACGCGCCGGGACAGGGACGGTTGACTATGGCTACACCTTC. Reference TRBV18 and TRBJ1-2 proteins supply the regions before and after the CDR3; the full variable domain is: NAGVMQNPRHLVRRRGQEARLRCSPMKGHSHVYWYRQLPEEGLKFMVYLQKENIIDESGMPKERFSAEFPKEGPSILRIQQVVRGDSAAYFCASSRAGTGTVDYGYTFGSGTRLTVV.